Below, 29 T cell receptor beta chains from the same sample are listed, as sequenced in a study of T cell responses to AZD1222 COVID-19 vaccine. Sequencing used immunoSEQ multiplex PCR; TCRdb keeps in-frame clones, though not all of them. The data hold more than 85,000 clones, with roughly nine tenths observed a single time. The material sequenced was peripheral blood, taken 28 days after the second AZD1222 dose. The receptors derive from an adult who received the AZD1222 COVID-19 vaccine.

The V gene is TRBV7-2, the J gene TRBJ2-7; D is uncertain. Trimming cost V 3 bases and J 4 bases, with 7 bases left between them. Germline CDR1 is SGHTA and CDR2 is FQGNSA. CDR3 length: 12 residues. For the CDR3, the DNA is TGTGCCAGCAGCTTTGGGGATTACGAGCAGTACTTC. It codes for CASSFGDYEQYF.

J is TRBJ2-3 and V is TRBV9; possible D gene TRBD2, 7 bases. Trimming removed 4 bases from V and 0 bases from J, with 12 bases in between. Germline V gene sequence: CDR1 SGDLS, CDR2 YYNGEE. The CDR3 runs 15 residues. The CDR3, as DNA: TGTGCCAGCAGCTTCCGGGGGGCTAGCACAGATACGCAGTATTTT. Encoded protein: CASSFRGASTDTQYF.

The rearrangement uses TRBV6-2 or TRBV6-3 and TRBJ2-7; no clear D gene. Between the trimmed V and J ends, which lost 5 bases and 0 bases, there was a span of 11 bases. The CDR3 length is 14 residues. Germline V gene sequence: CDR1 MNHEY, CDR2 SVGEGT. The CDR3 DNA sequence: TGTGCCAGCAGTCGGCCACGGAGCTCCTACGAGCAGTACTTC. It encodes CASSRPRSSYEQYF.

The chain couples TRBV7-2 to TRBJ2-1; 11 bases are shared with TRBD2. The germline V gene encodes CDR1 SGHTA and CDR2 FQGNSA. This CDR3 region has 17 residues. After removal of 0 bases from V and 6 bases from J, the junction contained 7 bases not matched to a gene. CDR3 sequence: CASSLAPTSGSPNEQFF. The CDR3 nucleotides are TGTGCCAGCAGCTTAGCCCCCACTAGCGGGAGCCCCAATGAGCAGTTCTTC. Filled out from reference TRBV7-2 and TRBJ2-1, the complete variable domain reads GAGVSQSPSNKVTEKGKDVELRCDPISGHTALYWYRQSLGQGLEFLIYFQGNSAPDKSGLPSDRFSAERTGGSVSTLTIQRTQQEDSAVYLCASSLAPTSGSPNEQFFGPGTRLTVL.

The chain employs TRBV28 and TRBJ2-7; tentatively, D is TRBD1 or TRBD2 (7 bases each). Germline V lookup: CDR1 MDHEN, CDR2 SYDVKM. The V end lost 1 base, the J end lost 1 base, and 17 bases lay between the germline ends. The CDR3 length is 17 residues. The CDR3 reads CASSLYTGGTASYEQYF. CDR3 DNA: TGTGCCAGCAGTTTATATACCGGGGGGACAGCTTCCTACGAGCAGTACTTC.

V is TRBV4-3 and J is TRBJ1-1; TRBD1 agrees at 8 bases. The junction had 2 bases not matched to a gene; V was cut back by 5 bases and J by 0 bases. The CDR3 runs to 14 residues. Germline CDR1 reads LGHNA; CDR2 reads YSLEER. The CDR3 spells CASSWGQVNTEAFF. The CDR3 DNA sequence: TGCGCCAGCAGCTGGGGACAGGTGAACACTGAAGCTTTCTTT.

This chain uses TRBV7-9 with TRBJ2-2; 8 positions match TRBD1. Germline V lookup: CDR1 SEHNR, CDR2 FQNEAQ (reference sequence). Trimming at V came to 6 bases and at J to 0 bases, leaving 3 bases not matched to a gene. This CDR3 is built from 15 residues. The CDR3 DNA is TGTGCCAGCAGACAGACAGGGGCGAACACCGGGGAGCTGTTTTTT. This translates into CASRQTGANTGELFF.

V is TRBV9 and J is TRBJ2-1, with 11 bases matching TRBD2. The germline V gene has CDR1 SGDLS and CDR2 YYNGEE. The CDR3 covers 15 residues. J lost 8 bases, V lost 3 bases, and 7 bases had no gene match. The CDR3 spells CASSGTSGRVDEQFF. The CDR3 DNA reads TGTGCCAGCAGCGGTACTAGCGGGAGAGTCGATGAGCAGTTCTTC.

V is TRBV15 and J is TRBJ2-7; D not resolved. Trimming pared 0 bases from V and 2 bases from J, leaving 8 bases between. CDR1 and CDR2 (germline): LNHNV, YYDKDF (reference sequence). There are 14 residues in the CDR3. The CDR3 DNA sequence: TGTGCCACCAGCAGAGATCTCGGGCCCTACGAGCAGTACTTC. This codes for CATSRDLGPYEQYF.

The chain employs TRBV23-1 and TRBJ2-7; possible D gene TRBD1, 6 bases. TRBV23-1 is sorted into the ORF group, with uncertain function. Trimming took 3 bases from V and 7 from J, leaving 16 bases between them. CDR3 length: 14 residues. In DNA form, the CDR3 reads TGCGCCAGCAGTCACTATACCCCCGACAGGGAGCAGTACTTC. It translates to CASSHYTPDREQYF.

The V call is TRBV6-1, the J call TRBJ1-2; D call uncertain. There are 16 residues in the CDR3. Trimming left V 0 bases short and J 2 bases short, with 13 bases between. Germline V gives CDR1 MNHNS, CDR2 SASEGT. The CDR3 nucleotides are TGTGCCAGCAGTGAAGCGGCTCCGGGAAAGAACTATGGCTACACCTTC. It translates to CASSEAAPGKNYGYTF.

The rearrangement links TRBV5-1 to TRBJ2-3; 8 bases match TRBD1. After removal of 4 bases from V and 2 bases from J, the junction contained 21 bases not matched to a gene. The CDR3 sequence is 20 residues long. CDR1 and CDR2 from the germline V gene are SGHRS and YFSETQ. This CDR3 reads CASSASAGTGWRGDTDTQYF. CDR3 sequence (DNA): TGCGCCAGCAGCGCCTCAGCAGGGACAGGTTGGCGGGGAGACACAGATACGCAGTATTTT.

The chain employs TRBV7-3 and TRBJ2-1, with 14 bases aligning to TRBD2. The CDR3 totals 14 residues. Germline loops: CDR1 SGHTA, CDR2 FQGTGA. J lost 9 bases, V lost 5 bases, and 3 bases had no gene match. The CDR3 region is CASSPGLAGAEQFF. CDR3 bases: TGTGCCAGCAGCCCGGGACTAGCGGGAGCTGAGCAGTTCTTC.

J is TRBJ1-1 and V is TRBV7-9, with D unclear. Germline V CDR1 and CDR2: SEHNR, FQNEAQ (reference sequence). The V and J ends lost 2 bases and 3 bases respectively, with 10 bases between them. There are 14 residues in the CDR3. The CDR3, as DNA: TGTGCCAGCAGCTTACATGGGAGGGACACTGAAGCTTTCTTT. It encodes CASSLHGRDTEAFF. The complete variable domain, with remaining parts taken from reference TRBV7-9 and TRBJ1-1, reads DTGVSQNPRHKITKRGQNVTFRCDPISEHNRLYWYRQTLGQGPEFLTYFQNEAQLEKSRLLSDRFSAERPKGSFSTLEIQRTEQGDSAMYLCASSLHGRDTEAFFGQGTRLTVV.

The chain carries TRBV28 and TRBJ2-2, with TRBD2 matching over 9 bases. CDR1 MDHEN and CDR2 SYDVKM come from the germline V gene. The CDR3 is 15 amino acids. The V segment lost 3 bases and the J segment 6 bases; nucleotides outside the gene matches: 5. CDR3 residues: CASSLGTSRAGELFF. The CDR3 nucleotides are TGTGCCAGCAGTTTGGGGACTAGCCGGGCCGGGGAGCTGTTTTTT.

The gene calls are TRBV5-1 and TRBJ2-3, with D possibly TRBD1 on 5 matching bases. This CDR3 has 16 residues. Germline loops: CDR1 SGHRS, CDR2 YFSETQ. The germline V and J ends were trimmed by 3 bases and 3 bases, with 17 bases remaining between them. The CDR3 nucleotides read TGCGCCAGCAGCTCGGTCAGTGGCGCAGGGACAGATACGCAGTATTTT. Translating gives CASSSVSGAGTDTQYF.

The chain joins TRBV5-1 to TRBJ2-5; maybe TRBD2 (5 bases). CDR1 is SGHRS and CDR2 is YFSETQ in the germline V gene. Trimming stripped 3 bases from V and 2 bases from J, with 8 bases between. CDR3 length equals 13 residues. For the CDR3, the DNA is TGCGCCAGCAGCTACCCGGGGCAAGAGACCCAGTACTTC. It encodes CASSYPGQETQYF.

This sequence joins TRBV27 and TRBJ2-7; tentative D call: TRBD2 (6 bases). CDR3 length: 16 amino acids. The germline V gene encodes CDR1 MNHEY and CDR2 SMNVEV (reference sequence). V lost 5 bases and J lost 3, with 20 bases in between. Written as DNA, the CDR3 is TGTGCCAGCAGTCCCCCCGATGGGCTAGCGAGCTACGAGCAGTACTTC. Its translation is CASSPPDGLASYEQYF.

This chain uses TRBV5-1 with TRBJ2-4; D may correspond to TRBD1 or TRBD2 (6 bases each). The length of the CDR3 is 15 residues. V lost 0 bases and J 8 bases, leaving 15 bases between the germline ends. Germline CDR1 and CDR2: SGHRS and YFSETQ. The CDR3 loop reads CASSLGGGKGDIQYF. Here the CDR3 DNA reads TGCGCCAGCAGCTTGGGAGGGGGGAAGGGAGACATTCAGTACTTC.

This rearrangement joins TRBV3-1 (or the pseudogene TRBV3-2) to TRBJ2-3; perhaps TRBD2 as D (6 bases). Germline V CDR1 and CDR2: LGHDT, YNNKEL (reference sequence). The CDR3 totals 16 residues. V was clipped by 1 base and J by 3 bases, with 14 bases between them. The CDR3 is CASSQGVVAATDTQYF. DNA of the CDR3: TGTGCCAGCAGCCAAGGGGTGGTAGCGGCTACAGATACGCAGTATTTT.

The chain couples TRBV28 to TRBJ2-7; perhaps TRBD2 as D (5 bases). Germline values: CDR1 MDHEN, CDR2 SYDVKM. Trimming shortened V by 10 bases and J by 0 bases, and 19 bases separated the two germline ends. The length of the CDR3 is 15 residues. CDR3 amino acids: CATSRRGQLSYEQYF. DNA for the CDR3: TGTGCCACCAGCCGAAGAGGGCAGCTCTCCTACGAGCAGTACTTC.

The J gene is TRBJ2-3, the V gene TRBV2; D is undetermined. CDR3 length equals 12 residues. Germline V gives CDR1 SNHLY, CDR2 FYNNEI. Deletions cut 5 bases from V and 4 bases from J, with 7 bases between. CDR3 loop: CASSSFSDTQYF. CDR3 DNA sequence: TGTGCCAGCAGTTCATTCTCAGATACGCAGTATTTT.

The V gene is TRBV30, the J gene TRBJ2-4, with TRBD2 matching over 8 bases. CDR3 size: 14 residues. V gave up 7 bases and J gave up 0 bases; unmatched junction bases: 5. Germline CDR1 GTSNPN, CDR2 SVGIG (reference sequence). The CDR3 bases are TGTGCCTACGGGGGGGTAGGAGCCAAAAACATTCAGTACTTC. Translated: CAYGGVGAKNIQYF.

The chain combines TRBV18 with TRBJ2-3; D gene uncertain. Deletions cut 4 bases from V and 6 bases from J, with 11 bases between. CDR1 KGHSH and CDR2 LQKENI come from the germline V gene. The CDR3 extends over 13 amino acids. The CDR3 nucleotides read TGTGCCAGCTCACGGGGTCAGGCGGATACGCAGTATTTT. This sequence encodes CASSRGQADTQYF.

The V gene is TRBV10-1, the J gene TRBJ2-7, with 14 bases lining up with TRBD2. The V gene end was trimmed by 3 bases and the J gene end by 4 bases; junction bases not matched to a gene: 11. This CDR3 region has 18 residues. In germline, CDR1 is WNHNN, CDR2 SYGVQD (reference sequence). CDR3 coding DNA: TGCGCCAGCAGTGACGGACTAGCGGGAGGACGCGACAATTACGAGCAGTACTTC. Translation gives CASSDGLAGGRDNYEQYF.

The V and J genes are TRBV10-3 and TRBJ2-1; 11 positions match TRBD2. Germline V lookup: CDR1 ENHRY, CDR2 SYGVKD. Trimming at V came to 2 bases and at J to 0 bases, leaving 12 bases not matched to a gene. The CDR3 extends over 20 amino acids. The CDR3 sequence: CAISERGLAGLLSSYNEQFF. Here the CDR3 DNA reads TGTGCCATCAGTGAGCGCGGACTAGCGGGCCTACTTAGCTCCTACAATGAGCAGTTCTTC.

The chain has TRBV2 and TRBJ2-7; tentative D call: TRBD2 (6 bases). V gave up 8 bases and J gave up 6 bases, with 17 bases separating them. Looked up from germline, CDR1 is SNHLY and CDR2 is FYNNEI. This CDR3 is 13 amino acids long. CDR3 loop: CASGGLQQGEQYF. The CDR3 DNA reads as TGTGCCAGCGGGGGACTCCAGCAGGGCGAGCAGTACTTC.

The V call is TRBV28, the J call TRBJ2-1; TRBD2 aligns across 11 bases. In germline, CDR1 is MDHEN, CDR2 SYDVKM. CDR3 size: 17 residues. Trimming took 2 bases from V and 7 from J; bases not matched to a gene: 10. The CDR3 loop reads CASSLSLLAGVRNEQFF. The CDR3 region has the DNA TGTGCCAGCAGTTTAAGCCTACTAGCGGGAGTGAGGAATGAGCAGTTCTTC.

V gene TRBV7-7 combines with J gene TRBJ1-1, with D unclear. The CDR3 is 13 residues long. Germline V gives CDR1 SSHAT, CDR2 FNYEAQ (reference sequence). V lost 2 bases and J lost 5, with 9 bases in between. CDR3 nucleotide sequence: TGTGCCAGCAGCTTAACAGAAGGAACTGAAGCTTTCTTT. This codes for CASSLTEGTEAFF.